This entry lists 26 T cell receptor beta chains sequenced from one sample in a study of T cells after yellow fever vaccination (dated by TCRdb to the late 2010s). The library came from 5' RACE. Sequencing was carried out with an Illumina NovaSeq 6000. TCRdb passed the public sequencing reads through fastp at Q25 and MiXCR, retaining productive beta sequences. Each CDR3 protein gets just one entry, which takes the most common genes and DNA from the rows behind it. The sample records some 160,000 distinct CDR3 sequences, over 7% of which are singletons. The top ten clones comprise approximately 39% of the sample. The treatment or condition label for this specimen denotes: live attenuated yellow fever vaccine strain. Specimen: CD8+ T cells sorted from PBMCs, collected 45 days after the yellow fever booster vaccination. The source is a man aged 18 to 30 who received the YFV17D yellow fever vaccine.

The rearrangement uses TRBV7-9 and TRBJ2-7; maybe TRBD1 (6 bases). CDR1 SEHNR and CDR2 FQNEAQ come from the germline V gene (reference sequence). With 0 bases removed from V and 5 bases from J, the gap between germline ends came to 11 bases. CDR3 length equals 14 residues. The CDR3 bases are TGTGCCAGCAGCTTAGCCCTTGGGGACAACGAGCAGTACGTC. This sequence encodes CASSLALGDNEQYV.

The V gene is TRBV9, the J gene TRBJ1-1; tentative D call: TRBD1 (6 bases). Per germline, CDR1 SGDLS and CDR2 YYNGEE. The length of the CDR3 is 14 residues. V was trimmed by 3 bases and J by 5 bases, leaving 14 bases between them. The CDR3 DNA follows: TGTGCCAGCAGCGCGAGGGGGGGTGGAACTGAAGCTTTCTTT. It is translated as CASSARGGGTEAFF.

Many counts were recorded for this clonotype. This sequence joins TRBV29-1 and TRBJ2-5; D possibly corresponds to TRBD2 (6 bases). The ends were cut back, 1 base at V and 5 bases at J, with 8 bases in the middle. This CDR3 is 12 amino acids long. Germline V gives CDR1 SQVTM, CDR2 ANQGSEA. The CDR3 nucleotides are TGCAGCGTTGAAGGGGGGGTGGAGACCCAGTACTTC. Protein product: CSVEGGVETQYF.

The chain couples TRBV18 to TRBJ2-3; TRBD2 matches at 15 bases. Germline V CDR1 and CDR2: KGHSH, LQKENI. The CDR3 has 18 amino acids. V lost 1 base and J lost 6; bases outside the gene matches: 8. The CDR3 is CASSPRGTSGGLWDTQYF. CDR3 DNA sequence: TGTGCCAGCTCACCACGAGGGACTAGCGGGGGGCTCTGGGATACGCAGTATTTT.

This clonotype was seen only a few times. The chain employs TRBV5-6 and TRBJ2-1; TRBD1 might be the D (6 bases). This CDR3 region has 15 residues. The V end lost 2 bases, the J end lost 3 bases, and 12 bases lay between the germline ends. CDR1 SGHDT and CDR2 YYEEEE come from the germline V gene. In DNA form, the CDR3 reads TGTGCCAGCAGCTTCGACAGGTTTTTCTACAATGAGCAGTTCTTC. The encoded protein is CASSFDRFFYNEQFF.

The chain joins TRBV10-3 to TRBJ2-2, with 7 bases that match TRBD2. CDR3 size: 18 residues. The V gene end was trimmed by 6 bases and the J gene end by 4 bases; junction bases not matched to a gene: 17. Germline CDR1 is ENHRY and CDR2 is SYGVKD. CDR3 protein: CAISPVIQHGGFTGELFF. The DNA of the CDR3 is TGTGCCATCAGCCCCGTTATCCAGCACGGGGGGTTCACCGGGGAGCTGTTTTTT.

This clonotype turned up a few times. The V gene is TRBV7-9, the J gene TRBJ1-5, with 8 bases lining up with TRBD1. V lost 11 bases, J lost 3 bases, and 9 bases stayed unmatched. Germline V gene sequence: CDR1 SEHNR, CDR2 FQNEAQ (reference sequence). This CDR3 comprises 14 residues. As DNA, the CDR3 is TGTGCCGCGGGGACAGGCCCGCTCAATCAGCCCCAGCATTTT. Translating gives CAAGTGPLNQPQHF. Looking up the rest from reference TRBV7-9 and TRBJ1-5 gives the full variable domain: DTGVSQNPRHKITKRGQNVTFRCDPISEHNRLYWYRQTLGQGPEFLTYFQNEAQLEKSRLLSDRFSAERPKGSFSTLEIQRTEQGDSAMYLCAAGTGPLNQPQHFGDGTRLSIL.

The V call is TRBV6-5, the J call TRBJ2-3, with no clear D. This CDR3 spans 18 amino acids. Germline V gene lookup returns CDR1 MNHEY and CDR2 SVGAGI. V was shortened by 2 bases and J by 0 bases, with 18 bases between the two germline ends. The CDR3 protein is CASSYNAIGPTSTDTQYF. For the CDR3, the DNA is TGTGCCAGCAGTTACAACGCAATTGGACCTACTAGCACAGATACGCAGTATTTT.

This clonotype was recorded at least ten times. This sequence joins TRBV6-2 or TRBV6-3 and TRBJ2-7; 7 positions agree with TRBD1. After removal of 7 bases from V and 3 bases from J, the junction contained 6 bases not matched to a gene. The CDR3 is made up of 13 amino acids. Germline V lookup: CDR1 MNHEY, CDR2 SVGEGT. CDR3 in amino acids: CASTRDRVYEQYF. In nucleotides, the CDR3 is TGTGCCAGCACTCGGGACAGAGTCTACGAGCAGTACTTC.

In this sample, this clonotype turned up a few times. The chain employs TRBV7-9 and TRBJ2-2; D unresolved. Looked up from germline, CDR1 is SEHNR and CDR2 is FQNEAQ (reference sequence). V gave up 5 bases and J gave up 0 bases, with 10 bases separating them. There are 15 residues in the CDR3. In DNA form, the CDR3 reads TGTGCCAGCAGCCCCGACGGATCGAACACCGGGGAGCTGTTTTTT. Protein: CASSPDGSNTGELFF.

The chain couples TRBV4-1 to TRBJ2-7, with 8 positions matching TRBD1. This CDR3 has 15 residues. Germline V gene sequence: CDR1 MGHRA, CDR2 YSYEKL. V dropped 0 bases and J dropped 2; count of bases not matched to a gene: 3. The CDR3 spells CASSQDAQGAYEQYV. The CDR3 DNA reads TGCGCCAGCAGCCAAGATGCACAGGGGGCCTACGAGCAGTACGTC.

The chain is built from TRBV7-9 and TRBJ2-1; TRBD2 matches 11 bases. The germline CDR1 and CDR2 sequences are SEHNR and FQNEAQ (reference sequence). The CDR3 totals 15 residues. Trimming took 4 bases from V and 6 from J; bases not matched to a gene: 5. The CDR3 here is CASSSRLAGPNEQFF. For the CDR3, the DNA is TGTGCCAGCAGCTCCCGACTAGCGGGGCCCAATGAGCAGTTCTTC.

The table lists this clonotype with a few counts. The chain couples TRBV27 to TRBJ1-4; 8 nucleotides align to TRBD1. Germline trimming cut 5 bases from V and 8 bases from J; bases unmatched to any gene: 13. There are 16 residues in the CDR3. CDR1 and CDR2 from the germline V gene are MNHEY and SMNVEV (reference sequence). CDR3 sequence (DNA): TGTGCCAGCAGTCCTGATCCGACAGGGGAGGGGGAAAAACTGTTTTTT. This sequence encodes CASSPDPTGEGEKLFF.

The chain couples TRBV6-2 or TRBV6-3 to TRBJ1-5; perhaps TRBD1 as D (6 bases). There are 13 residues in the CDR3. V was shortened by 4 bases and J by 7 bases, with 11 bases between the two germline ends. Germline V gene lookup returns CDR1 MNHEY and CDR2 SVGEGT. The CDR3 loop is CASSLQGQQPQHF. Written as DNA, the CDR3 is TGTGCCAGCAGTTTGCAGGGGCAACAGCCCCAGCATTTT.

This sequence joins TRBV29-1 and TRBJ1-2; perhaps TRBD1 as D (6 bases). Germline V gene lookup returns CDR1 SQVTM and CDR2 ANQGSEA. Trimming cost V 6 bases and J 2 bases, with 13 bases left between them. This CDR3 comprises 13 residues. The CDR3 protein is CSVPWTENYGYTF. The CDR3 DNA sequence: TGCAGCGTGCCGTGGACAGAGAACTATGGCTACACCTTC.

V is TRBV7-9 and J is TRBJ2-7; TRBD1 matches 9 bases. Losses at the gene ends were 5 bases for V and 5 bases for J; bases not matched to a gene: 10. The germline CDR1 and CDR2 sequences are SEHNR and FQNEAQ (reference sequence). The CDR3 has 15 residues. As DNA, the CDR3 is TGTGCCAGCAGCCCCGGACAGGGGTATAAGGACGAGCAGTACGTC. Its translation: CASSPGQGYKDEQYV.

This clonotype has at least ten counts. The V and J genes are TRBV5-1 and TRBJ1-2; D not certain. Trimming left V 5 bases short and J 4 bases short, with 24 bases between. Germline values: CDR1 SGHRS, CDR2 YFSETQ. This CDR3 has 17 residues. CDR3 DNA sequence: TGCGCCAGCAGACGTCCCTCGGTTATGGGGAGCTCCTATGGCTACACCTTC. Translation: CASRRPSVMGSSYGYTF.

The rearrangement joins TRBV2 to TRBJ2-7; D unresolved. Germline-derived CDR1 and CDR2 are SNHLY and FYNNEI. The CDR3 is made up of 12 amino acids. With 11 bases removed from V and 2 bases from J, the gap between germline ends came to 13 bases. CDR3 amino acids: CAGCLGPYEQYV. CDR3 DNA: TGTGCCGGCTGCCTAGGACCCTACGAGCAGTACGTC.

This clonotype showed up just a few times. The chain joins TRBV29-1 to TRBJ2-5; D gene uncertain. Germline CDR1 reads SQVTM; CDR2 reads ANQGSEA. The CDR3 has 13 amino acids. V was trimmed by 4 bases and J by 4 bases, leaving 13 bases between them. CDR3 DNA: TGCAGCGTTGTGGGTCCGAGGAGAGAGACCCAGTACTTC. This encodes CSVVGPRRETQYF.

This clonotype was picked up a small number of times. V and J are TRBV11-2 and TRBJ2-2; 7 positions agree with TRBD2. The V segment lost 6 bases and the J segment 5 bases; nucleotides outside the gene matches: 12. This CDR3 comprises 16 residues. Germline V gene data show CDR1 as SGHAT and CDR2 as FQNNGV. CDR3 residues: CASSSTRGSGTGELFF. The CDR3 coding sequence is TGTGCCAGCAGTTCTACGCGGGGGAGCGGTACCGGGGAGCTGTTTTTT.

This rearrangement joins TRBV7-9 to TRBJ1-2; D not resolved. The CDR3 has 13 amino acids. V dropped 2 bases and J dropped 0 bases, with 4 bases sitting between them. Germline CDR1 and CDR2: SEHNR and FQNEAQ (reference sequence). The CDR3 sequence: CASSLRPNYGYTF. The CDR3 DNA sequence: TGTGCCAGCAGCTTAAGACCTAACTATGGCTACACCTTC.

The chain links TRBV13 to TRBJ2-4; perhaps TRBD2 as D (6 bases). V was shortened by 1 base and J by 7 bases, with 17 bases between the two germline ends. Germline V gives CDR1 PRHDT, CDR2 FYEKMQ (reference sequence). The CDR3 runs 16 residues. The CDR3 DNA reads TGTGCCAGCAGCTTAGACGTGAGTCGCAGCGGGAACATTCAGTACTTC. It encodes CASSLDVSRSGNIQYF. The variable domain in full, completed from reference TRBV13 and TRBJ2-4, reads AAGVIQSPRHLIKEKRETATLKCYPIPRHDTVYWYQQGPGQDPQFLISFYEKMQSDKGSIPDRFSAQQFSDYHSELNMSSLELGDSALYFCASSLDVSRSGNIQYFGAGTRLSVL.

This sequence joins TRBV6-2 or TRBV6-3 and TRBJ1-1, with 7 bases that match TRBD1. In germline, CDR1 is MNHEY, CDR2 SVGEGT. The V and J ends lost 7 bases and 3 bases, in that order; junction bases with no gene match: 11. This CDR3 spans 15 amino acids. The CDR3 DNA reads as TGTGCCAGCAACTACGGACAGGAGGCGGACACTGAAGCTTTCTTT. Translation gives CASNYGQEADTEAFF.

V and J are TRBV4-1 and TRBJ2-2; 11 nucleotides agree with TRBD2. Trimming took 4 bases from V and 6 from J; bases not matched to a gene: 4. The CDR3 consists of 15 residues. Germline CDR1 MGHRA, CDR2 YSYEKL. The CDR3 protein is CASSLGSGGAGELFF. The CDR3 DNA reads as TGCGCCAGCAGCCTCGGTAGCGGGGGGGCCGGGGAGCTGTTTTTT.

V and J are TRBV7-6 and TRBJ2-1; the D gene is possibly TRBD2 (5 bases). The CDR3 is made up of 12 amino acids. Looked up from germline, CDR1 is SGHVS and CDR2 is FNYEAQ. The V end lost 5 bases, the J end lost 9 bases, and 11 bases lay between the germline ends. The CDR3 DNA follows: TGTGCCAGCAGCCCCGGGGTGTTTGAGCAGTTCTTC. Amino acids: CASSPGVFEQFF.

This chain uses TRBV7-3 with TRBJ2-1; D gene uncertain. This CDR3 has 13 amino acids. CDR1 and CDR2 from the germline V gene are SGHTA and FQGTGA. Trimming left V 5 bases short and J 10 bases short, with 15 bases between. The CDR3 spells CASSLYNGPEQFF. In DNA, the CDR3 is TGTGCCAGCAGCCTGTACAACGGTCCGGAGCAGTTCTTC. Together with reference TRBV7-3 and TRBJ2-1, the CDR3 gives the full variable domain: GAGVSQTPSNKVTEKGKYVELRCDPISGHTALYWYRQSLGQGPEFLIYFQGTGAADDSGLPNDRFFAVRPEGSVSTLKIQRTERGDSAVYLCASSLYNGPEQFFGPGTRLTVL.